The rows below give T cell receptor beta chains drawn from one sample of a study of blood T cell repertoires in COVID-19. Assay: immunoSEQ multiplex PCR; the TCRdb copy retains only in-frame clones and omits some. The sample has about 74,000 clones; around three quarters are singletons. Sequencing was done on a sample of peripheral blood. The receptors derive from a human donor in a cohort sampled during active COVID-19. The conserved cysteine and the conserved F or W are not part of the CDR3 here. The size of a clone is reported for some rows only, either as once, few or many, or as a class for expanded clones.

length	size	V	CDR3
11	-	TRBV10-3	AISESSSYGYT
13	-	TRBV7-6	ASSLAGDYSYEQY
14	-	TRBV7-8	ASSLSSWGEINTQY
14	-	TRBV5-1	ASSYGQARGNTEAF
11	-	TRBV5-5	ASSGGLHYEQY
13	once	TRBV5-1	ASSLGGQGGEGYT
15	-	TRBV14	ASSLNPSGTRRMELF
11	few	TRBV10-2	ATHTGGNQPQH
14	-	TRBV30	AWNLWGVRLNTEAF
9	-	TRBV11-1	ASSSAYEQY
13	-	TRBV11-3	ASSLESGNGNTIY
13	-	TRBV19	ASSRARGGNQPQH
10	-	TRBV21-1	ASSMSGTGVY
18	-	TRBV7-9	ASSTRPKLAGDIPTGELF
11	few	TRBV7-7	ASGPRGGETQY
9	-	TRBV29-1	SGFLREEQY
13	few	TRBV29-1	SVGVSGTGGPAWG
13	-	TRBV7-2	ASSSLAGGGNEQF
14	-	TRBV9	ASSPRSGAGNTEAF
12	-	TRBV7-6	ASSEDNRSVQQY
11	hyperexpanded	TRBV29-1	SVGTGAHYGYT
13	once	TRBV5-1	ASSWGTMANYGYT
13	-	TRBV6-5	ASRADRQGASPLH
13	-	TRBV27	ASSDLAGGKETQY
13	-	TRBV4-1	ASSPAWRGVYEQY
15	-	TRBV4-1	ASSQVLRGWGNTEAF
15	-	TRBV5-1	ASSATGTGSGNQPQH
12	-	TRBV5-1	ASSSGQGPYEQY
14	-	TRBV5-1	ASSAYRGGDTGELF
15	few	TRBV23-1	ASSQTTGAENTGELF
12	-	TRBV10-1	ASSESGGDYEQY
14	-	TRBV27	ASRPPGAGHQETQY
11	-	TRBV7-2	ASSAQFNEKLF
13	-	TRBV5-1	ASSLVPGGQETQY
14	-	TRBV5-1	ASSLETGENTGELF
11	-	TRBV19	ASDEGNTGELF
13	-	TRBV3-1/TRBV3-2	ASSQAAGVGYEQY
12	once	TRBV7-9	ASSLASNKIEAF
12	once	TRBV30	AWSTSTYNSPLH
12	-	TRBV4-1	ASSQGQGYYEQY
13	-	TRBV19	ASSDWTSGLYEQY
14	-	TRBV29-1	SVLGQGGATNEKLF
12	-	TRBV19	ASSITPGNTEAF
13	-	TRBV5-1	ASSLGQGGNTEAF
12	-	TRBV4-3	ASSPTGNNSPLH
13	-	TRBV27	ASSLRQGSNQPQH
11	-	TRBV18	ASSPFEGREQY
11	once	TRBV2	ASSEQGDYGYT
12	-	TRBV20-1	SASRAGSSYEQY
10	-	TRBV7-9	ASSFSWDKKY
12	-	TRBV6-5	ASSYSGQREKLF
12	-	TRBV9	ASSEGAHSTEAF
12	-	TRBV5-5	ASSHLAEYNEQF
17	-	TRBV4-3	ASSHAPGQGVGMNTEAF
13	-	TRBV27	ASSLLALTNTEAF
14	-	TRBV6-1	ASSVTRDRYPYEQY
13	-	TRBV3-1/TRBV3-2	ASSQETGSGNTIY
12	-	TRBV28	ASGPGPRGTEAF
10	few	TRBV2	ASSGGPGRYT